One sample yielded the 7 T cell receptor beta chains listed below, sequenced in a study of CD8+CD57+ T cells in acquired aplastic anemia. CDR3 and TCR beta VDJ profiling relied on a genomic DNA template. TCRdb redid the calling of the reads with MiXCR, one entry per CDR3 protein. The sample consists of 200,000 to 250,000 distinct CDR3 sequences, 30% to 35% of them appearing once. Sample: sorted CD4+, CD8+, or CD8+CD57+ T cells (not recorded which) from PBMCs. These receptors were obtained from a human donor in good health, serving as a control.

The CDR3 DNA follows: TGTGCCACCAGCAGAGCTTCTGCTAATGAAAAACTGTTTTTT. It specifies CATSRASANEKLFF. The rearrangement joins TRBV15 to TRBJ1-4; D not certain. The V gene lost 1 base and the J gene lost 3 bases, with 6 bases spanning the gap. The CDR3 extends over 14 amino acids. Germline loops: CDR1 LNHNV, CDR2 YYDKDF (reference sequence).

This chain connects TRBV12-3 or TRBV12-4 to TRBJ1-4; D gene unclear. V lost 5 bases, J lost 5 bases, and 12 bases lay in between. This CDR3 has 14 residues. The CDR3, as DNA: TGTGCCAGCAGTACAAGGGCACAGAATGAAAAACTGTTTTTT. It specifies CASSTRAQNEKLFF.

The sample holds many counts of this clonotype. V and J are TRBV15 and TRBJ1-2; D unclear. Germline V gene lookup returns CDR1 LNHNV and CDR2 YYDKDF (reference sequence). This CDR3 has 11 amino acids. Trimming left V 0 bases short and J 4 bases short, with 0 bases between. The CDR3 nucleotides are TGTGCCACCAGCAGAGACTATGGCTACACCTTC. It translates to CATSRDYGYTF.

This clonotype was counted at least ten times. The junction differs from germline at one of its ends, possibly a read error. The V call is TRBV2, the J call TRBJ1-2; TRBD1 aligns across 10 bases. The CDR3 covers 13 residues. Germline V lookup: CDR1 SNHLY, CDR2 FYNNEI. The CDR3 coding sequence is TGTGCCAGCAGTGAAGACGGGACAGGGGCCACGGCCTTC. Translating it yields CASSEDGTGATAF.

The chain is built from TRBV19 and TRBJ2-5, with 7 bases lining up with TRBD1. This CDR3 region has 14 residues. Germline V gene lookup returns CDR1 LNHDA and CDR2 SQIVND (reference sequence). V gave up 1 base and J gave up 5 bases; unmatched junction bases: 4. CDR3 region: CASSIVGGLETQYF. CDR3 sequence (DNA): TGTGCCAGTAGTATAGTAGGGGGCTTGGAGACCCAGTACTTC.

In this sample, this clonotype turned up many times. In nucleotides, the CDR3 is TGTGCCATCAGTGCAGGGGGCGCGGGGCAAGAGACCCAGTACTTC. Its translation is CAISAGGAGQETQYF. The gene calls are TRBV10-3 and TRBJ2-5, with 8 bases lining up with TRBD1. The CDR3 is 15 residues long. J was trimmed by 2 bases and V by 4 bases; bases with no gene match: 6. CDR1 and CDR2 from the germline V gene are ENHRY and SYGVKD.

The chain recombines TRBV5-4 with TRBJ2-5, with a weak D call TRBD1 (7 bases). There are 16 residues in the CDR3. The V gene's germline CDR1 is SGHNT and CDR2 YYREEE (reference sequence). V was trimmed by 2 bases and J by 7 bases, leaving 21 bases between them. Here the CDR3 reads CASSFGGIRDSSTQYF. The DNA for the CDR3 is TGTGCCAGCAGCTTTGGGGGGATTCGGGACAGTTCGACCCAGTACTTC.